The 7 T cell receptor beta chains reported below all come from one sample, sequenced in a study of CD8 T cells in Susac syndrome. About 0.45 to 1 ug RNA was reverse transcribed with random hexamers. TCRdb analysed the immunoSEQ multiplex PCR reads with MiXCR anew, one entry per CDR3 protein. This table holds 100,000 to 150,000 distinct CDR3 sequences, approximately 95% found once. Specimen: CD8+ T cells from PBMCs. Every receptor here comes from a human donor with multiple sclerosis.

The V call is TRBV23-1, the J call TRBJ1-5, with TRBD1 matching over 7 bases. TRBV23-1 is reported as an ORF; its role is uncertain. This CDR3 is built from 13 residues. The ends lost 10 bases at V and 5 bases at J; junction bases unmatched: 8. CDR3 region: CATGTVQYQPQHF. The CDR3 bases are TGCGCCACCGGGACAGTCCAGTATCAGCCCCAGCATTTT.

CDR3 amino acids: CSASGRSNRDGYTF. CDR3 nucleotides: TGCAGCGCCAGTGGCCGCTCAAATCGTGATGGCTACACCTTC. The rearrangement joins TRBV29-1 to TRBJ1-2; D is uncertain. This CDR3 is built from 14 residues. Germline V CDR1 and CDR2: SQVTM, ANQGSEA. V shed 7 bases and J shed 6 bases, with 21 bases lying between them.

V and J are TRBV10-3 and TRBJ2-7; TRBD2 matches 9 bases. The junction had 8 bases not matched to a gene; V was cut back by 0 bases and J by 2 bases. CDR3 length: 17 amino acids. Germline CDR1 ENHRY, CDR2 SYGVKD. Written as DNA, the CDR3 is TGTGCCATCAGTGAGTCGGGGGGCGGGAGGGCCCCCTACGAGCAGTACGTC. It is translated as CAISESGGGRAPYEQYV.

The genes are TRBV10-3 and TRBJ1-3; D is perhaps TRBD1 (5 bases). Germline lookup yields CDR1 ENHRY and CDR2 SYGVKD. Trimming cost V 5 bases and J 4 bases, with 12 bases left between them. CDR3 length: 14 amino acids. CDR3 loop: CAISSAREGNTIYF. The CDR3 nucleotides are TGTGCCATCAGTTCAGCCAGGGAAGGAAACACCATATATTTT.

The chain couples TRBV10-3 to TRBJ2-7, with TRBD1 identical over 7 bases. Germline values: CDR1 ENHRY, CDR2 SYGVKD. After removal of 6 bases from V and 5 bases from J, the junction contained 7 bases not matched to a gene. The CDR3 covers 13 residues. In DNA, the CDR3 is TGTGCCATCAGCTCCGACAGGGAGAACGAGCAGTACTTC. Encoded protein: CAISSDRENEQYF.

V usage is TRBV5-1 and J usage is TRBJ1-2; no definite D call. Trimming cost V 1 base and J 0 bases, with 25 bases left between them. This CDR3 spans 20 amino acids. The germline gives CDR1 SGHRS, CDR2 YFSETQ. CDR3 coding DNA: TGCGCCAGCAGCTTGCGTCCGGGCCTCAGATCACAGCCGACTAACTATGGCTACACCTTC. Translated, it gives CASSLRPGLRSQPTNYGYTF.

The chain combines TRBV12-3 or TRBV12-4 with TRBJ2-1; 9 bases fit TRBD1. The CDR3 sequence is 17 residues long. J gave up 7 bases and V 3 bases, and 13 bases lay outside the gene matches. This CDR3 is CASSFPHRGLEFNEQFF. The CDR3 DNA follows: TGTGCCAGCAGTTTCCCCCACAGGGGGCTGGAATTTAATGAGCAGTTCTTC.